This TCR beta chain stems from a study of T cell responses to AZD1222 COVID-19 vaccine (dated by TCRdb to the early 2020s). About the full investigation: AZD1222 recipients whose second dose came at about 4 weeks and those whose second dose came at about 12 weeks were combined into one group, since spike-specific TCR depth and breadth did not differ between the two schedules. TCR sequencing covered some 240 trial participants: 200 to 220 given two doses of AZD1222 and around 25 given two doses of MenACWY control vaccine. Trial participants were enrolled by age into subgroups of 18-55, 56-69 and 70-plus years, and around 150, 28 and 57 TCR-sequenced participants, respectively, were included in these subgroups. The study at large found these results: The 56-69-year group was small, and its depth increase did not reach significance, likely because of low power. Nearly half of unique spike-specific TCRs reportedly recognized epitopes outside regions mutated in the B.1.351 and B.1.1.7 variants. Conclusions about previously exposed vaccinees are limited because only five or six AZD1222 recipients were SARS-CoV-2 seropositive at baseline. No day 14 peak-response samples were available, so repertoires were characterized only after the peak T cell response. Participants were mostly white British and included more females than males, and it was suggested by the authors that clonal diversity may have been underestimated. After two AZD1222 doses, spike-specific TCR breadth and depth were significantly higher than at day 0 and than in MenACWY recipients. Vaccine-associated CD4 TCRs spanned the whole spike protein, with dominant responses in regions 160-218 and 743-854.

The CDR3 regions of human TCRbeta chains were analyzed by immunosequencing. The study's own analysis went as follows. TCRs in the repertoires were matched against a reference library of SARS-CoV-2-specific TCRs that had been generated with the MIRA antigen-specificity platform. Breadth was defined as the fraction of unique TCRs that were SARS-CoV-2-associated, and depth was defined as the fraction of total T cells that were SARS-CoV-2-associated. Using the MIRA data, every spike-specific TCR was mapped to the spike region that the TCR reacted to and assigned to either a CD4 or a CD8 class. Log10-transformed breadth and depth values were compared by one-way ANOVA with Sidak's multiple comparisons tests. TCRdb obtained this table from immuneACCESS and retained in-frame rearrangements with V and J assigned. These tables miss some clones; where compared with another copy, unresolved V genes account for less than half of the shortfall, and the remainder is unexplained. D and trimming come from the DNA, and the V and J calls and clone size come from that table. The sample includes more than 85,000 clones, with 87% observed a single time. The top ten clonotypes cover approximately 3% of the sample.

The meaning of the sample's time point label: baseline before first vaccination. Samples from vaccinated people were obtained from the UK trials COV001 and COV002, which included a single-blind randomized controlled phase 2/3 trial of AZD1222 (ChAdOx1 nCoV-19) in healthy adults. For TCRbeta chain sequencing, PBMC samples from trial participants were taken at day 0 and at day 28 after the second dose. The CDR3 numbers 16 residues from cysteine through phenylalanine. The kept DNA is CDR3 alone, 48 bases in frame from the first base. Relative to germline, V is 4 bases shorter and J is 0 bases shorter, with 16 bases between their ends. For CDR1 and CDR2, the germline V gene lists MNHNS and SASEGT. Turning to this clone: The specificity of this receptor is unknown. Per-base qualities were not stored, and no clone one base away is much larger.

This TCR was recovered from an adult in good health. This chain joins TRBV6-1 to TRBJ2-7, with a tentative D gene TRBD2 over 7 matching bases. The sample in question was peripheral blood, obtained on day 0 of AZD1222 vaccination. The DNA sequence follows: TGTGCCAGCAGTGTCCGCCGGGGGGCAATCTCCTACGAGCAGTACTTC. Translated, it reads CASSVRRGAISYEQYF.